A selection of T cell receptor beta chains follows, all from one sample in a study of control samples from healthy donors and cancer patients. Method: immunoSEQ multiplex PCR; TCRdb's copy keeps in-frame clones and lacks some. The repertoire holds roughly 86,000 clones, with just over 90% as singletons. Sequencing was carried out using blood. These receptors came from a woman aged 18-30 years in good health. CDR3s leave out the opening cysteine and the closing phenylalanine or tryptophan. Each record gives: V gene, CDR3 protein.

>TRBV4-2
ASSHPRQGSPYEQY
>TRBV7-9
ASSSWTSGFTDTQY
>TRBV21-1
ASSKPGLAEETQY
>TRBV15
ATSRDGARARGDTQY
>TRBV5-5
ASSLAGGAGGYGYT
>TRBV9
ASSVDGHPMGNTEAF
>TRBV14
ASSHGRGQMNTEAF
>TRBV18
ASSPDRLSYEQY
>TRBV5-1
ASSLGVEETQY
>TRBV5-1
ASSLAGVPSYEQY
>TRBV9
ASSVGLASQETQY
>TRBV19
ASSLDGPGTETVYYGYT
>TRBV15
ATSRDVGQFNQPQH
>TRBV6-5
ASSYNGGDYGYT
>TRBV7-3
ASSWTSGNYNEQF
>TRBV5-4
ASSLGGYGSNTIY
>TRBV3-1/TRBV3-2
ASSLSGGQPQH
>TRBV3-1/TRBV3-2
ASSATTGGFEAEAF
>TRBV6-1
ASSEAAGREAF
>TRBV7-9
ASSGPSGGYT
>TRBV7-3
ASSLAGGAGANVLT
>TRBV12-3/TRBV12-4
ASLSEGMNEQF
>TRBV5-1
ASSLGTGNEKLF
>TRBV9
ASSVGTGVSPLH
>TRBV5-1
ASSLTGQGIESPLH
>TRBV5-1
ASSLTSGGMSYNEQF
>TRBV28
ASSTGGDEKLF
>TRBV6-1
ASSENVPSID
>TRBV5-1
ASSGRDRGNEQF
>TRBV12-3/TRBV12-4
ASSLQGRTEAF
>TRBV9
ASGGALGDTQY
>TRBV5-4
ASSQGAQQY
>TRBV27
ASSLNRYNEQF
>TRBV27
ASSLSIQGLDGYT
>TRBV21-1
ASRRDRANSPLH
>TRBV6-6
ASGRNTEAF
>TRBV27
ASKIKWSGGVPSSGANVLT
>TRBV6-6
ASRRGRDSNTEAF
>TRBV15
ATSRGPRAF
>TRBV5-1
ASSLGNGSPQH
>TRBV25-1
ASSAYSNQPQH
>TRBV3-1/TRBV3-2
ASSQGPRGRVNYGYT
>TRBV7-3
ASSRSSGAQETQY
>TRBV3-1/TRBV3-2
ASSQGPQGNYGYT
>TRBV5-4
ASSLEGQGNDGYT